This passage covers 14 T cell receptor beta chains from one sample sequenced in a study of blood T cell repertoires in COVID-19. Clones were sequenced by immunoSEQ multiplex PCR, and TCRdb holds only the in-frame ones, with some missing. The table includes tens of thousands of clones, 88% detected once. Sequencing was carried out using peripheral blood. These receptor sequences come from a woman older than 75 with acute or convalescent COVID-19.

This chain uses TRBV27 with TRBJ1-5; 9 bases match TRBD1. This CDR3 region has 18 residues. Germline V gene lookup returns CDR1 MNHEY and CDR2 SMNVEV (reference sequence). The ends lost 4 bases at V and 0 bases at J; junction bases unmatched: 10. CDR3 sequence (DNA): TGTGCCAGCAGTTCCCAGGGACAGGGCACGTATAGCAATCAGCCCCAGCATTTT. This gives the protein CASSSQGQGTYSNQPQHF.

CDR3 coding DNA: TGTGCCTGGGGGGTAGCGGGAGGGCCGATAGCCAAAAACATTCAGTACTTC. Translation gives CAWGVAGGPIAKNIQYF. The rearrangement joins TRBV30 to TRBJ2-4; 11 bases line up with TRBD2. The CDR3 is 17 amino acids. Germline loops: CDR1 GTSNPN, CDR2 SVGIG (reference sequence). The V segment lost 5 bases and the J segment 0 bases; nucleotides outside the gene matches: 9.

This chain uses TRBV27 with TRBJ2-3; 7 bases agree with TRBD2. Germline CDR1 MNHEY, CDR2 SMNVEV (reference sequence). The V and J ends lost 6 bases and 5 bases, in that order; junction bases with no gene match: 11. This CDR3 contains 15 residues. The CDR3 is CASSPRGSGKDTQYF. CDR3 coding DNA: TGTGCCAGCAGCCCCCGCGGGAGTGGTAAAGATACGCAGTATTTT.

The J gene is TRBJ2-7, the V gene TRBV3-1 (or the pseudogene TRBV3-2); 7 positions match TRBD2. V lost 7 bases, J lost 2 bases, and 14 bases stayed unmatched. This CDR3 comprises 16 residues. Germline V gives CDR1 LGHDT, CDR2 YNNKEL (reference sequence). CDR3 residues: CASMTIRAGKTYEQYF. The CDR3 bases are TGTGCCAGCATGACAATAAGAGCGGGAAAAACCTACGAGCAGTACTTC.

The V call is TRBV19, the J call TRBJ1-1; D gene unclear. Trimming removed 1 base at V and 0 bases at J, with 12 bases between. CDR3 size: 16 residues. Germline V gene lookup returns CDR1 LNHDA and CDR2 SQIVND (reference sequence). The CDR3 is CASSIANPGLNTEAFF. For the CDR3, the DNA is TGTGCCAGTAGTATAGCGAATCCGGGTTTGAACACTGAAGCTTTCTTT.

The J gene is TRBJ1-2, the V gene TRBV5-6, with D possibly being TRBD1 (5 bases). The CDR3 sequence is 15 residues long. The V gene lost 4 bases and the J gene lost 2 bases, with 15 bases spanning the gap. Germline values: CDR1 SGHDT, CDR2 YYEEEE. Written as DNA, the CDR3 is TGTGCCAGCAGCGGATCCGGGACTGCAAACTATGGCTACACCTTC. It encodes CASSGSGTANYGYTF. Filled out from reference TRBV5-6 and TRBJ1-2, the complete variable domain reads DAGVTQSPTHLIKTRGQQVTLRCSPKSGHDTVSWYQQALGQGPQFIFQYYEEEERQRGNFPDRFSGHQFPNYSSELNVNALLLGDSALYLCASSGSGTANYGYTFGSGTRLTVV.

The chain recombines TRBV3-1 (or the pseudogene TRBV3-2) with TRBJ2-1; possible D gene TRBD1, 5 bases. The V gene lost 0 bases and the J gene lost 10 bases, with 10 bases spanning the gap. Germline values: CDR1 LGHDT, CDR2 YNNKEL (reference sequence). The CDR3 totals 13 residues. The CDR3 is CASSQDQGREQFF. In nucleotides, the CDR3 is TGTGCCAGCAGCCAAGATCAGGGCAGGGAGCAGTTCTTC.

This clone occurred once. J is TRBJ2-1 and V is TRBV5-1; 11 positions agree with TRBD1. Per the germline V gene, CDR1 is SGHRS and CDR2 is YFSETQ. The CDR3 loop spans 15 amino acids. V gave up 4 bases and J gave up 9 bases; unmatched junction bases: 9. The CDR3 nucleotides read TGCGCCAGCAGCCATCCGGGACAGGGGGTTATTGAGCAGTTCTTC. Translated: CASSHPGQGVIEQFF.

This clone was seen just once. The chain is built from TRBV12-3 or TRBV12-4 and TRBJ1-2; D is uncertain. This CDR3 has 13 residues. V lost 6 bases, J lost 7 bases, and 15 bases lay in between. The CDR3 nucleotides are TGTGCCAGCAGCCCCGACTGGAGGGCTGGCTACACCTTC. Translation: CASSPDWRAGYTF.

The J gene is TRBJ2-1, the V gene TRBV7-2, with 14 positions matching TRBD2. CDR3 length: 17 residues. The trim removed 1 base at V and 15 bases at J, leaving 14 bases unmatched. Germline lookup yields CDR1 SGHTA and CDR2 FQGNSA. The CDR3 DNA sequence: TGTGCCAGCAGCTTAGGGTTAGGGACTAGCGGGAGATCAGGTATGTTCTTC. Translation: CASSLGLGTSGRSGMFF.

The CDR3 sequence is CSASGGEGNTEAFF. The CDR3 nucleotides are TGCAGTGCTAGTGGGGGTGAGGGGAACACTGAAGCTTTCTTT. The chain has TRBV20-1 and TRBJ1-1; tentative D call: TRBD1 (5 bases). V lost 3 bases and J lost 1, with 12 bases in between. This CDR3 is built from 14 residues. In germline, CDR1 is DFQATT, CDR2 SNEGSKA (reference sequence).

V and J are TRBV6-1 and TRBJ1-4, with D unclear. Germline V CDR1 and CDR2: MNHNS, SASEGT. The CDR3 contains 16 residues. The germline V and J ends were trimmed by 3 bases and 8 bases, with 19 bases remaining between them. Here the CDR3 reads CASSEDGLFGEEKLFF. The CDR3 DNA reads as TGTGCCAGCAGTGAGGACGGACTTTTTGGGGAGGAAAAACTGTTTTTT.

V is TRBV19 and J is TRBJ2-7, with TRBD2 matching 10 bases. Trimming at V came to 3 bases and at J to 0 bases, leaving 14 bases not matched to a gene. The CDR3 is 19 amino acids. CDR1 and CDR2 from the germline V gene are LNHDA and SQIVND (reference sequence). The CDR3 region has the DNA TGTGCCAGTAGTATTAGAGCGACGGTAGCGGGGGGCTTCTCCTACGAGCAGTACTTC. It translates to CASSIRATVAGGFSYEQYF.

The chain couples TRBV6-1 to TRBJ1-1; D remains ambiguous. The CDR3 is 13 amino acids. CDR1 MNHNS and CDR2 SASEGT come from the germline V gene. V was trimmed by 2 bases and J by 6 bases, leaving 10 bases between them. The CDR3 DNA is TGTGCCAGCAGTGAAAGAGGGCAAGCTGAAGCTTTCTTT. Encoded protein: CASSERGQAEAFF.